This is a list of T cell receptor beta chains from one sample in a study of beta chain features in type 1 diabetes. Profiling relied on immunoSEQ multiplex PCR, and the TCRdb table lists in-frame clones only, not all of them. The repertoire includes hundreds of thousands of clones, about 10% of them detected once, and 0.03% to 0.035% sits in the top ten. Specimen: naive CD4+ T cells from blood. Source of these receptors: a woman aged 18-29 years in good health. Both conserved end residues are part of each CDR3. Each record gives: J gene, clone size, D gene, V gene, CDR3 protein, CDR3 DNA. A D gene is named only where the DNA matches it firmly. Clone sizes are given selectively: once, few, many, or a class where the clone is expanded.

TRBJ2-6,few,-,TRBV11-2,CASSLGVSSGANVLTF,TGTGCCAGCAGCTTAGGTGTGAGCTCTGGGGCCAACGTCCTGACTTTC
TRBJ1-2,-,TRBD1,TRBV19,CASTPNQGAVGYGYTF,TGTGCCAGTACCCCCAATCAGGGGGCTGTTGGCTATGGCTACACCTTC
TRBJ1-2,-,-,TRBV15,CATSRDMEGYGYTF,TGTGCCACCAGCAGAGATATGGAGGGCTATGGCTACACCTTC
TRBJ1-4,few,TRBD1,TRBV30,CAWSGDSSNEKLFF,TGTGCCTGGAGCGGGGACAGCAGTAATGAAAAACTGTTTTTT
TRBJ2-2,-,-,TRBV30,CAWSITSYNTGELFF,TGTGCCTGGAGTATTACTAGCTACAACACCGGGGAGCTGTTTTTT
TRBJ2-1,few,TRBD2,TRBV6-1,CASRAGTRVYNEQFF,TGTGCCAGCAGGGCCGGGACTAGGGTCTACAATGAGCAGTTCTTC
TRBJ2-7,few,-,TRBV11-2,CASSLVFDRNYEQYF,TGTGCCAGCAGCTTAGTATTCGACAGGAACTACGAGCAGTACTTC
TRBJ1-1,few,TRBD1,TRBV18,CASSPGTGRSNTEAFF,TGTGCCAGCTCACCGGGGACAGGGCGTTCGAACACTGAAGCTTTCTTT
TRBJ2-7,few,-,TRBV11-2,CASSLVPSLEQYF,TGTGCCAGCAGCTTAGTTCCGAGTCTGGAGCAGTACTTC
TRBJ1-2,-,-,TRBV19,CASSMRERGYGYTF,TGTGCCAGTAGTATGCGGGAAAGAGGCTATGGCTACACCTTC
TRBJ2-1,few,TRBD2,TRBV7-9,CASSLVRGGPRNEQFF,TGTGCCAGCAGCTTGGTACGGGGGGGTCCGAGGAATGAGCAGTTCTTC
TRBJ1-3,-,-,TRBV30,CAWSRLGGSGNTIYF,TGTGCCTGGAGTCGACTAGGCGGCTCTGGAAACACCATATATTTT
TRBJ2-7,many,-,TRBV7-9,CASSFPGISYEQYF,TGTGCCAGCAGCTTCCCAGGCATCTCCTACGAGCAGTACTTC
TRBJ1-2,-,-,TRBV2,CASSYSRGLTVGYTF,TGTGCCAGCAGCTACAGTCGGGGGTTAACGGTTGGCTACACCTTC
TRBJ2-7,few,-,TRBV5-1,CASSLIEGYYEQYF,TGCGCCAGCAGCTTGATAGAAGGCTACTACGAGCAGTACTTC
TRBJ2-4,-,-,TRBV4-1,CASSQAPRKNIQYF,TGCGCCAGCAGCCAAGCACCGCGCAAAAACATTCAGTACTTC
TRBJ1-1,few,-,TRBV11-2,CASSLAVTGLNTEAFF,TGTGCCAGCAGCTTAGCCGTTACAGGGCTGAACACTGAAGCTTTCTTT
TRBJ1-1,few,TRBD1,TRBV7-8,CASSLRQGMENTEAFF,TGTGCCAGCAGCCTTCGACAGGGAATGGAAAACACTGAAGCTTTCTTT
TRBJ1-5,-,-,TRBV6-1,CASSVGNQPQHF,TGTGCCAGCAGTGTAGGCAATCAGCCCCAGCATTTT
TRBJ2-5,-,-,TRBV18,CASSPTQGIETQYF,TGTGCCAGCTCACCAACGCAGGGAATAGAGACCCAGTACTTC
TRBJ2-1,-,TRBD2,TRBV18,CASSPFGGGTSGSSYNEQFF,TGTGCCAGCTCACCATTTGGTGGTGGGACTAGCGGGTCATCCTACAATGAGCAGTTCTTC
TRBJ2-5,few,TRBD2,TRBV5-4,CASTTDFQGGLETQYF,TGTGCCAGCACCACCGACTTTCAGGGAGGGCTGGAGACCCAGTACTTC
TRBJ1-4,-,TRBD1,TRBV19,CASSRTGPDEKLFF,TGTGCCAGTAGTCGGACAGGGCCGGATGAAAAACTGTTTTTT
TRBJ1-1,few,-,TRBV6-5,CASSSWSAEAFF,TGTGCCAGCAGTTCGTGGAGCGCTGAAGCTTTCTTT
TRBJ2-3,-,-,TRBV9,CASSRGLGDTQYF,TGTGCCAGCAGTCGCGGGTTAGGAGATACGCAGTATTTT
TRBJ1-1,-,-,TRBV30,CAWSGSGEAFF,TGTGCCTGGAGTGGGTCCGGGGAAGCTTTCTTT
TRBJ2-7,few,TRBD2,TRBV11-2,CASSLTSGTYEQYF,TGTGCCAGCAGCTTAACTAGCGGGACGTACGAGCAGTACTTC
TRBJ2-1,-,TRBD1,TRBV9,CASSTQTLTGAPDNEQFF,TGTGCCAGCAGCACCCAGACCCTTACAGGGGCCCCCGACAATGAGCAGTTCTTC
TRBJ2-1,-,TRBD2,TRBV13,CASSFKATFSGTYNEQFF,TGTGCCAGCAGCTTCAAGGCCACATTCAGCGGGACCTACAATGAGCAGTTCTTC
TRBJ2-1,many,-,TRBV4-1,CASSQTHGTPNEQFF,TGCGCCAGCAGCCAGACACACGGGACACCAAATGAGCAGTTCTTC
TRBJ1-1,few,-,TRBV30,CAWRDGPGGTEAFF,TGTGCCTGGAGAGACGGACCCGGGGGCACTGAAGCTTTCTTT
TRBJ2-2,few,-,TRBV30,CALGWLAQAGELFF,TGTGCCCTGGGATGGCTAGCTCAGGCCGGGGAGCTGTTTTTT
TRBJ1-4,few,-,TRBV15,CATSRDGRGNEKLFF,TGTGCCACCAGCAGGGACGGCCGGGGGAATGAAAAACTGTTTTTT